A selection of T cell receptor beta chains follows, all from one sample in a study of cytomegalovirus exposure and HLA in healthy donors. TCRdb's copy holds only in-frame clones and misses some; the assay was immunoSEQ multiplex PCR. The data show around 190,000 clones, around 78% seen once. The sample taken for sequencing was PBMCs. These receptors were taken from a young man in good health and CMV-seronegative. CDR3s include the opening cysteine and the closing phenylalanine or tryptophan. Each record gives: D gene, J gene, V gene, clone size, CDR3 DNA, CDR3 protein. A D gene is named only where the DNA matches it firmly. Only part of the rows carry a size: once, few, many, or a class if the clone is expanded.

d_call: -
j_call: TRBJ2-3
v_call: TRBV19
clone_size: -
cdr3_nt: TGTGCCAGTAGTTCCCAGGTTGGCACAGATACGCAGTATTTT
cdr3_aa: CASSSQVGTDTQYF

d_call: -
j_call: TRBJ2-7
v_call: TRBV2
clone_size: -
cdr3_nt: TGTGCCAGCACTCGGGGTACCTACGAGCAGTACTTC
cdr3_aa: CASTRGTYEQYF

d_call: TRBD1
j_call: TRBJ2-1
v_call: TRBV4-1
clone_size: -
cdr3_nt: TGCGCCAGCAGCCAACGGACAGGGGTCTACAATGAGCAGTTCTTC
cdr3_aa: CASSQRTGVYNEQFF

d_call: -
j_call: TRBJ2-1
v_call: TRBV5-1
clone_size: -
cdr3_nt: TGCGCCAGCAGCCACTACGACGCGGGATCCTACAATGAGCAGTTCTTC
cdr3_aa: CASSHYDAGSYNEQFF

d_call: TRBD2
j_call: TRBJ2-5
v_call: TRBV6-1
clone_size: -
cdr3_nt: TGTGCCAGCAGTGGGTCTAGCGGGGGGGAAGAGACCCAGTACTTC
cdr3_aa: CASSGSSGGEETQYF

d_call: -
j_call: TRBJ2-7
v_call: TRBV11-3
clone_size: -
cdr3_nt: TGTGCCAGCAGCCGCTTAGCCCGGGACACGCTGCTCTACGAGCAGTACTTC
cdr3_aa: CASSRLARDTLLYEQYF

d_call: TRBD1
j_call: TRBJ1-1
v_call: TRBV6-4
clone_size: once
cdr3_nt: TGTGCCAGCAAACGGACAGGGATAAACACTGAAGCTTTCTTT
cdr3_aa: CASKRTGINTEAFF

d_call: -
j_call: TRBJ2-3
v_call: TRBV4-1
clone_size: -
cdr3_nt: TGCGCCAGCACACAATCGGGGGTCGGGAATACGCAGTATTTT
cdr3_aa: CASTQSGVGNTQYF

d_call: -
j_call: TRBJ2-7
v_call: TRBV5-1
clone_size: -
cdr3_nt: TGCGCCAGCAGCCGGGCCTCTCAGGGACTCTTTAACTACGAGCAGTACTTC
cdr3_aa: CASSRASQGLFNYEQYF

d_call: -
j_call: TRBJ2-7
v_call: TRBV27
clone_size: -
cdr3_nt: TGTGCCAGCAGTCTCGGACTATCGCTCGAGCAGTACTTC
cdr3_aa: CASSLGLSLEQYF

d_call: TRBD1
j_call: TRBJ1-6
v_call: TRBV30
clone_size: -
cdr3_nt: TGTGCCTGGAGCGACCGGGACAGGGGGCTTCTGGCCATGGGGTCCCTCCACTTT
cdr3_aa: CAWSDRDRGLLAMGSLHF

d_call: -
j_call: TRBJ1-2
v_call: TRBV6-6
clone_size: -
cdr3_nt: TGTGCCAGCAGTGACCACCAACAGGCAAACTATGGCTACACCTTC
cdr3_aa: CASSDHQQANYGYTF

d_call: -
j_call: TRBJ1-5
v_call: TRBV2
clone_size: -
cdr3_nt: TGTGCCAGCAGTGAACCGTCGGGGGGCAATCAGCCCCAGCATTTT
cdr3_aa: CASSEPSGGNQPQHF

d_call: -
j_call: TRBJ2-3
v_call: TRBV28
clone_size: -
cdr3_nt: TGTGCCAGCAGAGCCCAGGGGATAGTCGATACGCAGTATTTT
cdr3_aa: CASRAQGIVDTQYF

d_call: TRBD1
j_call: TRBJ2-1
v_call: TRBV6-5
clone_size: -
cdr3_nt: TGTGCCAGCAAGGAGACAGGGAGCTCCTACAATGAGCAGTTCTTC
cdr3_aa: CASKETGSSYNEQFF

d_call: -
j_call: TRBJ2-7
v_call: TRBV11-2
clone_size: once
cdr3_nt: TGTGCCAGCAGCTTGAGTTATTACCTCTCCTACGAGCAGTACTTC
cdr3_aa: CASSLSYYLSYEQYF

d_call: -
j_call: TRBJ2-1
v_call: TRBV7-9
clone_size: -
cdr3_nt: TGTGCCAGCAGCTTAGGCATAGAAAATGAGCAGTTCTTC
cdr3_aa: CASSLGIENEQFF

d_call: TRBD2
j_call: TRBJ2-7
v_call: TRBV5-3
clone_size: -
cdr3_nt: TGTGCCAGAAGCTTGGGTAGCGGGGATAGCTCCTACGAGCAGTACTTC
cdr3_aa: CARSLGSGDSSYEQYF

d_call: -
j_call: TRBJ1-2
v_call: TRBV19
clone_size: once
cdr3_nt: TGTGCCAGTACTGACAGAATAGACTATGGCTACACCTTC
cdr3_aa: CASTDRIDYGYTF

d_call: TRBD1
j_call: TRBJ1-4
v_call: TRBV5-5
clone_size: -
cdr3_nt: TGTGCCAGCAGCTCGCCAGGGGGGAGTAATGAAAAACTGTTTTTT
cdr3_aa: CASSSPGGSNEKLFF

d_call: TRBD1
j_call: TRBJ2-7
v_call: TRBV9
clone_size: once
cdr3_nt: TGTGCCAGCAGCCCCGGACAGGGAGCCTACGAGCAGTACTTC
cdr3_aa: CASSPGQGAYEQYF

d_call: -
j_call: TRBJ2-5
v_call: TRBV27
clone_size: -
cdr3_nt: TGTGCCAGCAGTACCAGACACCAGTACCAAGAGACCCAGTACTTC
cdr3_aa: CASSTRHQYQETQYF

d_call: -
j_call: TRBJ1-1
v_call: TRBV5-4
clone_size: -
cdr3_nt: TGTGCCAGCAGCGGGCAGGGTCTCAATGAAGCTTTCTTT
cdr3_aa: CASSGQGLNEAFF

d_call: TRBD1
j_call: TRBJ1-6
v_call: TRBV5-1
clone_size: -
cdr3_nt: TGCGCCAGCAGCTTTGAGGGGGCTAGTAATTCACCCCTCCACTTT
cdr3_aa: CASSFEGASNSPLHF